These 32 T cell receptor beta chains came from one sample sequenced in a study of blood T cell repertoires in COVID-19. Profiled with immunoSEQ multiplex PCR; TCRdb holds only in-frame clones, not every one. The sample has roughly 340,000 clones; about 89% are singletons. Specimen: PBMCs or T cells enriched from blood (not recorded which). These receptors all stem from a man aged 40-49 years in a cohort exposed to, infected with or recovered from COVID-19 (not recorded which).

This rearrangement joins TRBV5-4 to TRBJ2-1, with 8 bases aligning to TRBD1. This CDR3 is 15 amino acids long. The germline V gene encodes CDR1 SGHNT and CDR2 YYREEE (reference sequence). The V and J ends lost 2 bases and 2 bases, in that order; junction bases with no gene match: 3. The CDR3 DNA is TGTGCCAGCAGCTTAGGACAGGGCCCCTACAATGAGCAGTTCTTC. It encodes CASSLGQGPYNEQFF.

The chain has TRBV5-3 and TRBJ2-7; 8 bases line up with TRBD2. TRBV5-3 is recorded as an ORF, its role being uncertain. The CDR3 covers 18 residues. The J segment lost 5 bases and the V segment lost 2 bases, leaving 18 bases of the junction unmatched. CDR3 protein: CARSFSGVLARGVHEQYF. The CDR3 DNA sequence: TGTGCCAGAAGCTTTTCCGGGGTGCTCGCGCGGGGGGTCCACGAGCAGTACTTC.

V and J are TRBV7-2 and TRBJ1-2; a possible D gene is TRBD1 (5 bases). CDR3 length: 14 amino acids. Germline CDR1 SGHTA, CDR2 FQGNSA. Trimming left V 1 base short and J 3 bases short, with 9 bases between. The CDR3 is CASSLVRGDYGYTF. Here the CDR3 DNA reads TGTGCCAGCAGCTTAGTTCGGGGGGACTATGGCTACACCTTC.

The rearrangement uses TRBV23-1 and TRBJ2-7, with a tentative D call TRBD2 (7 bases). TRBV23-1 is identified as an open reading frame with a role that is uncertain. V lost 2 bases to trimming and J lost 5 bases, with 13 bases between them. The CDR3 has 14 amino acids. CDR3 sequence reads: CASSQKQGGNEQYF. The CDR3 DNA reads as TGCGCCAGCAGTCAAAAACAGGGAGGGAACGAGCAGTACTTC.

This CDR3 is CASRPDGWQNDQPQHF. The CDR3 nucleotides read TGTGCCAGTAGGCCTGACGGGTGGCAGAACGATCAGCCCCAGCATTTT. The rearrangement uses TRBV19 and TRBJ1-5; D call uncertain. Germline V gene lookup returns CDR1 LNHDA and CDR2 SQIVND (reference sequence). The length of the CDR3 is 16 residues. The V end was cut by 6 bases, the J end by 5 bases, with 20 bases between.

The J gene is TRBJ2-7, the V gene TRBV28, with TRBD2 matching 10 bases. The germline V gene has CDR1 MDHEN and CDR2 SYDVKM. V dropped 6 bases and J dropped 0; count of bases not matched to a gene: 2. The CDR3 extends over 14 amino acids. CDR3 residues: CASSSSGSSYEQYF. In DNA, the CDR3 is TGTGCCAGCAGCTCTAGCGGGAGCTCCTACGAGCAGTACTTC.

This clone was observed once. The chain employs TRBV9 and TRBJ2-2; tentative D call: TRBD1 (5 bases). Germline values: CDR1 SGDLS, CDR2 YYNGEE. The V end was cut by 3 bases, the J end by 5 bases, with 11 bases between. CDR3 length equals 14 residues. In DNA form, the CDR3 reads TGTGCCAGCAGCGCCAGGACACAGACCGGGGAGCTGTTTTTT. This sequence encodes CASSARTQTGELFF.

The rearrangement links TRBV27 to TRBJ2-7, with 13 bases that match TRBD2. The CDR3 has 17 amino acids. Trimming at V came to 2 bases and at J to 3 bases, leaving 7 bases not matched to a gene. Germline V CDR1 and CDR2: MNHEY, SMNVEV (reference sequence). The CDR3 DNA sequence: TGTGCCAGCAGTTTACGACTAGCGGGGGGACGATACTACGAGCAGTACTTC. It specifies CASSLRLAGGRYYEQYF.

The chain joins TRBV30 to TRBJ2-2, with D possibly TRBD2 on 6 matching bases. V was pared by 3 bases and J by 7 bases, with 18 bases between. Germline CDR1 reads GTSNPN; CDR2 reads SVGIG (reference sequence). The CDR3 loop spans 15 amino acids. The CDR3 DNA is TGTGCCTGGAGCCGCCGGGACCCGGGGGTCGGGGAGCTGTTTTTT. Translated: CAWSRRDPGVGELFF. Drawing the rest from reference TRBV30 and TRBJ2-2, the complete variable domain is SQTIHQWPATLVQPVGSPLSLECTVEGTSNPNLYWYRQAAGRGLQLLFYSVGIGQISSEVPQNLSASRPQDRQFILSSKKLLLSDSGFYLCAWSRRDPGVGELFFGEGSRLTVL.

This clone showed up just once. In DNA form, the CDR3 reads TGTGCCAGCAGCTCCCCATTGCCCGCGGGAGGAGAGACCCAGTACTTC. Amino acids: CASSSPLPAGGETQYF. V is TRBV11-2 and J is TRBJ2-5; 8 bases are shared with TRBD2. The CDR3 spans 16 residues. Germline CDR1 is SGHAT and CDR2 is FQNNGV. V was pared by 4 bases and J by 4 bases, with 11 bases of the junction left unmatched.

This chain joins TRBV18 and TRBJ2-7, with 8 bases matching TRBD1. Germline V gene data show CDR1 as KGHSH and CDR2 as LQKENI. Trimming removed 3 bases from V and 3 bases from J; junction bases left unmatched: 7. There are 15 residues in the CDR3. Written as DNA, the CDR3 is TGTGCCAGCTCACCGGAGACAGGGGCATACTACGAGCAGTACTTC. Translated, it gives CASSPETGAYYEQYF.

The rearrangement joins TRBV19 to TRBJ2-2; 10 bases map to TRBD2. Germline loops: CDR1 LNHDA, CDR2 SQIVND (reference sequence). The CDR3 covers 15 residues. Losses at the gene ends were 7 bases for V and 2 bases for J; bases not matched to a gene: 4. CDR3 in DNA: TGTGCCAGTAACCTAGCGGGAGTAAACACCGGGGAGCTGTTTTTT. Translated, it gives CASNLAGVNTGELFF.

This clone was seen a single time. J is TRBJ2-4 and V is TRBV6-1; the match to TRBD2 covers 11 bases. Germline CDR1 reads MNHNS; CDR2 reads SASEGT. CDR3 size: 20 residues. The ends lost 1 base at V and 0 bases at J; junction bases unmatched: 11. The CDR3: CASSEEGGLAAQLAKNIQYF. CDR3 DNA: TGTGCCAGCAGTGAAGAGGGGGGACTAGCGGCCCAACTAGCCAAAAACATTCAGTACTTC.

This clone was detected a few times. This chain connects TRBV6-4 to TRBJ1-6; 9 positions agree with TRBD1. The CDR3 length is 15 residues. Per germline, CDR1 MRHNA and CDR2 SNTAGT. V trimming: 5 bases; J trimming: 7 bases; junction bases outside the gene matches: 6. The CDR3 nucleotides read TGTGCCAGCAGTAGCGGACAGGGGTTAAATTCACCCCTCCACTTT. Residues: CASSSGQGLNSPLHF.

The chain links TRBV7-2 to TRBJ2-7, with 11 nucleotides matching TRBD2. Germline V gene data show CDR1 as SGHTA and CDR2 as FQGNSA. The CDR3 has 14 residues. Trimming at V came to 6 bases and at J to 6 bases, leaving 7 bases not matched to a gene. The CDR3 loop is CASSSTSGSSEQYF. CDR3 DNA sequence: TGTGCCAGCAGTTCCACTAGCGGGAGTAGCGAGCAGTACTTC. Full variable domain (outside the CDR3, taken from reference TRBV7-2 and TRBJ2-7): GAGVSQSPSNKVTEKGKDVELRCDPISGHTALYWYRQSLGQGLEFLIYFQGNSAPDKSGLPSDRFSAERTGGSVSTLTIQRTQQEDSAVYLCASSSTSGSSEQYFGPGTRLTVT.

The chain couples TRBV27 to TRBJ2-1; TRBD1 matches 7 bases. The CDR3 consists of 16 residues. Germline V lookup: CDR1 MNHEY, CDR2 SMNVEV (reference sequence). V lost 4 bases, J lost 4 bases, and 10 bases stayed unmatched. CDR3 DNA: TGTGCCAGCAGTTCGTCCCGGGACAGAAAATACAATGAGCAGTTCTTC. Translation gives CASSSSRDRKYNEQFF.

Here the CDR3 reads CASSSSGGEQFF. CDR3 coding DNA: TGTGCCAGCAGTTCGAGCGGTGGTGAGCAGTTCTTC. V and J are TRBV6-5 and TRBJ2-1; weak D call: TRBD2 (5 bases). In germline, CDR1 is MNHEY, CDR2 SVGAGI. V lost 4 bases, J lost 9 bases, and 10 bases lay in between. CDR3 length equals 12 residues.

The CDR3 DNA follows: TGTGCCAGCAGTAAGGGGCGCGGGGCTAATGAAAAACTGTTTTTT. It translates to CASSKGRGANEKLFF. The J gene is TRBJ1-4, the V gene TRBV6-2 or TRBV6-3, with TRBD1 as a possible D gene (5 bases). Germline V gene lookup returns CDR1 MNHEY and CDR2 SVGEGT. Trimming cost V 5 bases and J 3 bases, with 13 bases left between them. The CDR3 spans 15 residues.

V and J are TRBV6-5 and TRBJ2-7, with 11 bases matching TRBD2. The V gene's germline CDR1 is MNHEY and CDR2 SVGAGI. V gave up 6 bases and J gave up 1 base; unmatched junction bases: 5. The CDR3 length is 15 residues. The DNA of the CDR3 is TGTGCCAGCAGGGGCCGGACTAGCGGGTCCTACGAGCAGTACTTC. Residues: CASRGRTSGSYEQYF.

V usage is TRBV11-2 and J usage is TRBJ2-2; D not certain. V was shortened by 1 base and J by 0 bases, with 9 bases between the two germline ends. CDR3 length equals 16 residues. CDR1 is SGHAT and CDR2 is FQNNGV in the germline V gene. The CDR3, as DNA: TGTGCCAGCAGCTTAGTCTTGAGAGCGAACACCGGGGAGCTGTTTTTT. Translated: CASSLVLRANTGELFF.

The V and J genes are TRBV6-5 and TRBJ2-1, with 8 bases fitting TRBD1. The CDR3 is made up of 13 amino acids. Trimming took 8 bases from V and 6 from J; bases not matched to a gene: 6. Germline V lookup: CDR1 MNHEY, CDR2 SVGAGI. The CDR3 DNA sequence: TGTGCCAGCGGAAAAGGACAGGGCAATGAGCAGTTCTTC. This gives the protein CASGKGQGNEQFF.

V usage is TRBV5-6 and J usage is TRBJ2-3; D ambiguous. Germline V gene lookup returns CDR1 SGHDT and CDR2 YYEEEE. V lost 4 bases and J lost 6, with 9 bases in between. The CDR3 loop spans 12 amino acids. This CDR3 reads CASSPLSDTQYF. CDR3 sequence (DNA): TGTGCCAGCAGCCCCCTTTCCGATACGCAGTATTTT. The full variable domain, completed using reference TRBV5-6 and TRBJ2-3, is DAGVTQSPTHLIKTRGQQVTLRCSPKSGHDTVSWYQQALGQGPQFIFQYYEEEERQRGNFPDRFSGHQFPNYSSELNVNALLLGDSALYLCASSPLSDTQYFGPGTRLTVL.

With regard to this clone: This likely comes from a read error, as the CDR3 has no conserved phenylalanine or tryptophan at its end. Because the CDR3's place on the DNA is in doubt, the DNA is left out and the CDR3 is given as listed by TCRdb. J is TRBJ1-2 and V is TRBV3-1 (or the pseudogene TRBV3-2); the table's D call, TRBD1, was not checked against the DNA. Germline CDR1 is LGHDT and CDR2 is YNNKEL (reference sequence). The CDR3 length is 13 residues, termini included. CDR3 loop: CASSRTRDREIRV.

This clone was observed a single time. The chain recombines TRBV19 with TRBJ1-5; D possibly corresponds to TRBD1 (6 bases). Trimming left V 5 bases short and J 1 base short, with 15 bases between. From germline, CDR1 is LNHDA and CDR2 SQIVND (reference sequence). The CDR3 sequence is 16 residues long. Here the CDR3 DNA reads TGTGCCAGTAGTTCCCGGGGGGGCCGGAGCAATCAGCCCCAGCATTTT. Translating it yields CASSSRGGRSNQPQHF.

The chain combines TRBV9 with TRBJ2-1; 10 nucleotides line up with TRBD1. The CDR3 totals 13 residues. V was clipped by 5 bases and J by 9 bases; unmatched bases: 5. The germline V gene has CDR1 SGDLS and CDR2 YYNGEE. CDR3 amino acids: CASRPRDRGEQFF. CDR3 DNA sequence: TGTGCCAGCAGACCTCGGGACAGGGGTGAGCAGTTCTTC.

V gene TRBV11-2 combines with J gene TRBJ2-1; 7 positions match TRBD2. Germline trimming cut 4 bases from V and 5 bases from J; bases unmatched to any gene: 5. This CDR3 contains 14 residues. Germline CDR1 is SGHAT and CDR2 is FQNNGV. CDR3 bases: TGTGCCAGCAGCTCGCGGGAGTTTCACAATGAGCAGTTCTTC. This gives the protein CASSSREFHNEQFF.

This clone was recorded at least ten times. The rearrangement links TRBV6-5 to TRBJ1-1; TRBD1 is a possible D gene (5 bases). The germline V gene encodes CDR1 MNHEY and CDR2 SVGAGI. Trimming pared 5 bases from V and 3 bases from J, leaving 7 bases between. The CDR3 totals 12 residues. The CDR3 spells CASSQGHTEAFF. CDR3 in DNA: TGTGCCAGCAGTCAGGGTCACACTGAAGCTTTCTTT.

V is TRBV4-1 and J is TRBJ1-1; TRBD1 might be the D (6 bases). Germline CDR1 and CDR2: MGHRA and YSYEKL. The CDR3 spans 13 residues. V was cut by 2 bases and J by 8 bases, with 12 bases left in between. CDR3 DNA sequence: TGCGCCAGCAGCCAATTGACAGGTTTGGAAGCTTTCTTT. Protein: CASSQLTGLEAFF.

This sequence joins TRBV4-1 and TRBJ1-2; possibly TRBD1 for D (6 bases). Trimming pared 4 bases from V and 0 bases from J, leaving 12 bases between. Germline CDR1 reads MGHRA; CDR2 reads YSYEKL. The CDR3 has 15 residues. The CDR3 region is CASSPSGASNYGYTF. The DNA of the CDR3 is TGCGCCAGCAGCCCCTCAGGGGCATCTAACTATGGCTACACCTTC.

The genes are TRBV3-1 (or the pseudogene TRBV3-2) and TRBJ2-1, with 9 bases identical to TRBD2. The CDR3 spans 17 residues. The germline gives CDR1 LGHDT, CDR2 YNNKEL (reference sequence). V gave up 1 base and J gave up 0 bases; unmatched junction bases: 4. CDR3 residues: CASSQGLAEISYNEQFF. CDR3 bases: TGTGCCAGCAGCCAAGGACTAGCGGAAATCTCCTACAATGAGCAGTTCTTC.

The V call is TRBV18, the J call TRBJ2-1, with 9 bases aligning to TRBD2. The junction had 13 bases not matched to a gene; V was cut back by 3 bases and J by 4 bases. This CDR3 is 18 amino acids long. Germline V gene lookup returns CDR1 KGHSH and CDR2 LQKENI. The CDR3 loop reads CASSPVRISSGTYNEQFF. The CDR3 region has the DNA TGTGCCAGCTCACCCGTTCGGATTTCTAGCGGGACTTACAATGAGCAGTTCTTC.

The genes are TRBV28 and TRBJ1-3; the D gene is possibly TRBD1 (6 bases). V was cut by 5 bases and J by 0 bases, with 11 bases left in between. Germline values: CDR1 MDHEN, CDR2 SYDVKM. This CDR3 has 15 residues. CDR3 sequence (DNA): TGTGCCAGCAGTCCTGGGGACAACTCTGGAAACACCATATATTTT. It yields the protein CASSPGDNSGNTIYF.